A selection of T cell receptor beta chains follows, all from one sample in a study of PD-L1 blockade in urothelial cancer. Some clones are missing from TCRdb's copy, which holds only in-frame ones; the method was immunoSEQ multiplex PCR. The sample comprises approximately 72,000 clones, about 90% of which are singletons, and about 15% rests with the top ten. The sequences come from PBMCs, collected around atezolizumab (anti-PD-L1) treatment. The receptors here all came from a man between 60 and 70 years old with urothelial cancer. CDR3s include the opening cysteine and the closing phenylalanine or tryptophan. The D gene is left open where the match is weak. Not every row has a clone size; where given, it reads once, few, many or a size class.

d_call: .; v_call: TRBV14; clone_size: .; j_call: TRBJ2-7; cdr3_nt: TGTGCCAGCAGCCCCCGGGACTACGAGCAGTACTTC; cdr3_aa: CASSPRDYEQYF
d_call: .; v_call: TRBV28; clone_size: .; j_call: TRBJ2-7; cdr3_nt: TGTGCCAGCAGATCATCAGGTGACGAGCAGTACTTC; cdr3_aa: CASRSSGDEQYF
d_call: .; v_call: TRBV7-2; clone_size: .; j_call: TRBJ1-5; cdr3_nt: TGTGCCAGCAGCTTAGCGGGAGGGATGGTCAATCAGCCCCAGCATTTT; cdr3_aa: CASSLAGGMVNQPQHF
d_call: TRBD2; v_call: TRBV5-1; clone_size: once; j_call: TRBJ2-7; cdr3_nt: TGCGCCAGCAGCCCCGGGACTAGAGACGAGCAGTACTTC; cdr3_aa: CASSPGTRDEQYF
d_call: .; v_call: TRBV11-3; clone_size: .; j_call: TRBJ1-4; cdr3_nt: TGTGCCAGCAGCCCAGGGGTAGCAACTAATGAAAAACTGTTTTTT; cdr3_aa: CASSPGVATNEKLFF
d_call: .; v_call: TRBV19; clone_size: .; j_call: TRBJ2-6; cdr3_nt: TGTGCCAGTAGTAAGGGGACACTATCTGGGGCCAACGTCCTGACTTTC; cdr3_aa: CASSKGTLSGANVLTF
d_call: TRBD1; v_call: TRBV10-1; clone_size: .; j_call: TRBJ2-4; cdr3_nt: TGCGCCAGCAGTGAGTCGGGACGACAGGGCAACATTCAGTACTTC; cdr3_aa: CASSESGRQGNIQYF
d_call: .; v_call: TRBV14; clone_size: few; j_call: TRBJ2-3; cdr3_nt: TGTGCCAGCAGCTCAGGGGACACCACAGATACGCAGTATTTT; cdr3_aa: CASSSGDTTDTQYF
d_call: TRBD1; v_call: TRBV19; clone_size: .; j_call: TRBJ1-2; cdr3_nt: TGTGCCAGTAGTATTGGACAGGGGGTAAATGGCTACACCTTC; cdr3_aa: CASSIGQGVNGYTF
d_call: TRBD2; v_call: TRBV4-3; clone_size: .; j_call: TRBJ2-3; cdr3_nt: TGCGCCAGCAGCCAAGATTTCAAGGAGCGGGGGGGCGTAGATACGCAGTATTTT; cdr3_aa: CASSQDFKERGGVDTQYF
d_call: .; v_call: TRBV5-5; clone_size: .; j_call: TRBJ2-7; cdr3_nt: TGTGCCAGCAGCCTGGGACGGAGCTCCTACGAGCAGTACTTC; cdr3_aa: CASSLGRSSYEQYF
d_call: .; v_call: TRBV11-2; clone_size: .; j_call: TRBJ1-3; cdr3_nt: TGTGCCAGCAGCTACCAGGGGTTAGGGGACACCATATATTTT; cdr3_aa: CASSYQGLGDTIYF
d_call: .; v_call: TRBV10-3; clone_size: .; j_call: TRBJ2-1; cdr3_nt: TGTGCCATCAGTGAGCCCGTACAGTTCGTCTCCTACAATGAGCAGTTCTTC; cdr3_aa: CAISEPVQFVSYNEQFF
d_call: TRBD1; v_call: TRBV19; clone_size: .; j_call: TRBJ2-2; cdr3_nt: TGTGCCAGTAGTCCTCAGACAGGGTCCGGGGAGCTGTTTTTT; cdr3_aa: CASSPQTGSGELFF
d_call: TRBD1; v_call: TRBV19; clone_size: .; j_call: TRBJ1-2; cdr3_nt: TGTGCCAGTAGTATCGGGACAGTTAACTATGGCTACACCTTC; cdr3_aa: CASSIGTVNYGYTF
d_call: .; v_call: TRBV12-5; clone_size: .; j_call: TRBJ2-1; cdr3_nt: TGTGCTAGTGGTTCGGGGGGCCGGAACTACAATGAGCAGTTCTTC; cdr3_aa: CASGSGGRNYNEQFF
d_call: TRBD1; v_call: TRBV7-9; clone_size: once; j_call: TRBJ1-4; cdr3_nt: TGTGCCAGCAGCTCGACGGACAGGGGGTACCATAATGAAAAACTGTTTTTT; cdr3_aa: CASSSTDRGYHNEKLFF
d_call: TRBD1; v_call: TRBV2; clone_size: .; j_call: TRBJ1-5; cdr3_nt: TGTGCCAGCAAGAGGGGGCGGGAATGGGGGCCCCAGCATTTT; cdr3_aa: CASKRGREWGPQHF
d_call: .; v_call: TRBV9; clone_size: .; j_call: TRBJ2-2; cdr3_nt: .; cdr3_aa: CASSPPGLRAGELFF
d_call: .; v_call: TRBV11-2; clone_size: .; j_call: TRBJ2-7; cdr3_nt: TGTGCCAGCAGCTCCCACAGCGGGCCGGGGGAGCAGTACTTC; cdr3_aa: CASSSHSGPGEQYF